This TCR beta chain was captured in a study of T cell responses to AZD1222 COVID-19 vaccine. The CDR3 runs 14 residues. Trimming cost V 6 bases and J 2 bases; bases outside gene matches: 5. CDR1 and CDR2 (germline): LNHDA, SQIVND (reference sequence). Study conclusions and caveats: None of the repertoires were sampled until the peak T cell response had passed.

Here immunoSEQ multiplex PCR was the method, and the copy in TCRdb shows in-frame clones only, minus some. The sample includes 150,000 to 200,000 clones, roughly 93% seen only once; the top ten take approximately 1%. In regard to this clone: No antigen is known for it.

Source: peripheral blood, taken on day 0 of AZD1222 vaccination. The receptor comes from an adult in good health. The chain has TRBV19 and TRBJ1-2; the match to TRBD1 covers 8 bases. The CDR3 nucleotides are TGTGCCAGTAGCTTGGACAGGGCAAACTATGGCTACACCTTC. This codes for CASSLDRANYGYTF.